This passage covers 16 T cell receptor beta chains from one sample sequenced in a study of blood T cell repertoires in COVID-19. Clones were sequenced by immunoSEQ multiplex PCR, and TCRdb holds only the in-frame ones, with some missing. The table shows 200,000 to 250,000 clones, with 80% to 90% occurring only once. The sample consisted of PBMCs or T cells enriched from blood (not recorded which). The receptors derive from a woman between 18 and 30 years old in a cohort exposed to, infected with or recovered from COVID-19 (not recorded which).

About this clone: Other DNA sequences in the sample encode the same CDR3. The gene calls are TRBV19 and TRBJ2-7, with unresolved D. V dropped 3 bases and J dropped 0 bases, with 9 bases sitting between them. CDR3 length: 14 residues. Germline V gene data show CDR1 as LNHDA and CDR2 as SQIVND (reference sequence). Here the CDR3 DNA reads TGTGCCAGTAGTATTGGGCGAAGCTCCTACGAGCAGTACTTC. It codes for CASSIGRSSYEQYF. Based on the CDR3 plus reference TRBV19 and TRBJ2-7, the full variable domain is DGGITQSPKYLFRKEGQNVTLSCEQNLNHDAMYWYRQDPGQGLRLIYYSQIVNDFQKGDIAEGYSVSREKKESFPLTVTSAQKNPTAFYLCASSIGRSSYEQYFGPGTRLTVT.

The rearrangement joins TRBV15 to TRBJ1-2; TRBD1 matches 7 bases. V trimming: 0 bases; J trimming: 9 bases; junction bases outside the gene matches: 7. This CDR3 contains 14 residues. Germline V gene lookup returns CDR1 LNHNV and CDR2 YYDKDF (reference sequence). CDR3 loop: CATSREGQRYRYTF. Here the CDR3 DNA reads TGTGCCACCAGCAGAGAGGGACAGCGGTATCGCTACACCTTC.

As to this clone: This same CDR3 is encoded by further DNA sequences in the sample. The chain has TRBV5-1 and TRBJ2-2; the match to TRBD1 covers 7 bases. CDR1 is SGHRS and CDR2 is YFSETQ in the germline V gene. The CDR3 length is 14 residues. V dropped 2 bases and J dropped 4; count of bases not matched to a gene: 2. DNA for the CDR3: TGCGCCAGCAGCTTACAGGGGTCCACCGGGGAGCTGTTTTTT. This encodes CASSLQGSTGELFF.

The chain combines TRBV24-1 with TRBJ2-2, with 8 nucleotides matching TRBD2. The CDR3 sequence is 14 residues long. Germline loops: CDR1 KGHDR, CDR2 SFDVKD. With V trimmed by 4 bases and J by 6 bases, 3 bases remained unmatched. CDR3 region: CATSEASGSGELFF. DNA of the CDR3: TGTGCCACCAGTGAGGCTAGCGGGTCCGGGGAGCTGTTTTTT.

The CDR3 loop reads CASSQELSGIGWETQYF. CDR3 nucleotides: TGCGCCAGCAGCCAAGAATTAAGCGGGATTGGGTGGGAGACCCAGTACTTC. The chain links TRBV4-1 to TRBJ2-5; 7 nucleotides match TRBD2. The CDR3 spans 17 residues. V lost 0 bases, J lost 5 bases, and 12 bases stayed unmatched. CDR1 MGHRA and CDR2 YSYEKL come from the germline V gene.

The chain joins TRBV11-2 to TRBJ1-3, with TRBD1 identical over 12 bases. J lost 6 bases, V lost 5 bases, and 8 bases had no gene match. This CDR3 has 16 amino acids. The germline V gene encodes CDR1 SGHAT and CDR2 FQNNGV. The CDR3, as DNA: TGTGCCAGCAGCCAAGGGACAGGGGGCCTGACAAACACCATATATTTT. It codes for CASSQGTGGLTNTIYF. Full variable domain (missing parts from reference TRBV11-2 and TRBJ1-3): EAGVAQSPRYKIIEKRQSVAFWCNPISGHATLYWYQQILGQGPKLLIQFQNNGVVDDSQLPKDRFSAERLKGVDSTLKIQPAKLEDSAVYLCASSQGTGGLTNTIYFGEGSWLTVV.

The J gene is TRBJ1-2, the V gene TRBV29-1, with D unclear. CDR3 length: 12 amino acids. Deletions cut 7 bases from V and 7 bases from J, with 16 bases between. Germline V gene sequence: CDR1 SQVTM, CDR2 ANQGSEA. The CDR3 DNA follows: TGCAGCGCGAGACAAGCCGCCGGTGGCTACACCTTC. This encodes CSARQAAGGYTF.

The chain has TRBV28 and TRBJ2-7; D uncertain. The germline V gene has CDR1 MDHEN and CDR2 SYDVKM. This CDR3 contains 11 residues. The ends were cut back, 6 bases at V and 0 bases at J, with 3 bases in the middle. The CDR3 sequence: CASRASYEQYF. CDR3 DNA: TGTGCCAGCAGAGCCTCCTACGAGCAGTACTTC.

The J gene is TRBJ2-5, the V gene TRBV5-1, with TRBD2 matching over 10 bases. This CDR3 is 14 amino acids long. In germline, CDR1 is SGHRS, CDR2 YFSETQ. V lost 6 bases, J lost 0 bases, and 2 bases stayed unmatched. CDR3 protein: CASNSGGYQETQYF. The CDR3, as DNA: TGCGCCAGCAATAGCGGGGGGTACCAAGAGACCCAGTACTTC.

The V gene is TRBV28, the J gene TRBJ1-4; no reliable D call. The V gene's germline CDR1 is MDHEN and CDR2 SYDVKM. With 4 bases removed from V and 5 bases from J, the gap between germline ends came to 5 bases. This CDR3 spans 12 amino acids. The CDR3 nucleotides are TGTGCCAGCAGTTCCTTAAATGAAAAACTGTTTTTT. Protein product: CASSSLNEKLFF.

The chain has TRBV29-1 and TRBJ2-1, with TRBD2 matching 7 bases. Germline V CDR1 and CDR2: SQVTM, ANQGSEA. This CDR3 spans 11 amino acids. The J segment lost 9 bases and the V segment lost 6 bases, leaving 5 bases of the junction unmatched. CDR3 bases: TGCAGCGTCACGGGGAGGGGTGAGCAGTTCTTC. Amino acid sequence: CSVTGRGEQFF.

V gene TRBV9 combines with J gene TRBJ2-3; 12 bases match TRBD2. The CDR3 loop spans 17 amino acids. The V gene end was trimmed by 6 bases and the J gene end by 0 bases; junction bases not matched to a gene: 8. Germline V gene sequence: CDR1 SGDLS, CDR2 YYNGEE. DNA of the CDR3: TGTGCCAGCACCTTGACTAGCGGGGGAACTAGCACAGATACGCAGTATTTT. It encodes CASTLTSGGTSTDTQYF.

CDR3 loop: CSVAGRGPYEQYF. CDR3 coding DNA: TGCAGCGTTGCCGGCAGGGGCCCCTACGAGCAGTACTTC. J is TRBJ2-7 and V is TRBV29-1, with D possibly matching TRBD1 (6 bases). The CDR3 spans 13 residues. Deletions cut 4 bases from V and 2 bases from J, with 12 bases between. Germline CDR1 and CDR2: SQVTM and ANQGSEA.

This clone was seen only a few times. The gene calls are TRBV27 and TRBJ2-5; TRBD1 might be the D (6 bases). The V end lost 6 bases, the J end lost 1 base, and 21 bases lay between the germline ends. The CDR3 is 17 amino acids. CDR1 and CDR2 (germline): MNHEY, SMNVEV (reference sequence). The CDR3 DNA sequence: TGTGCCAGCAGATCGGGTTGGGGGCGCGAACTCCAAGAGACCCAGTACTTC. This codes for CASRSGWGRELQETQYF.

The V gene is TRBV27, the J gene TRBJ2-1; TRBD2 aligns across 11 bases. After removal of 3 bases from V and 6 bases from J, the junction contained 4 bases not matched to a gene. Germline CDR1 and CDR2: MNHEY and SMNVEV (reference sequence). CDR3 size: 15 residues. The CDR3 loop is CASSLGTSGLNEQFF. The CDR3, as DNA: TGTGCCAGCAGTTTGGGGACTAGCGGCCTCAATGAGCAGTTCTTC.

The chain couples TRBV15 to TRBJ1-1, with D tentatively TRBD1 (6 bases). The CDR3 length is 15 residues. The germline CDR1 and CDR2 sequences are LNHNV and YYDKDF (reference sequence). V gave up 2 bases and J gave up 1 base, with 11 bases separating them. The CDR3 DNA follows: TGTGCCACCAGCAGACTAGACAGGTCGAACACTGAAGCTTTCTTT. It specifies CATSRLDRSNTEAFF.